These 5 T cell receptor beta chains share one sample of origin, sequenced in a study of shared clonotypes between healthy human individuals. Produced via immunoSEQ multiplex PCR; TCRdb's table is partial and in-frame only. The repertoire has a few hundred thousand clones, roughly 78% of them found once; the top ten carry less than 15%. The specimen sequenced was PBMCs. These TCRs come from a woman aged 35 to 49 in good health. Some clones in this sample may be carry-over from other donors' samples.

The chain joins TRBV4-3 to TRBJ2-3; maybe TRBD1 (5 bases). Germline V gene lookup returns CDR1 LGHNA and CDR2 YSLEER. The CDR3 length is 16 residues. V lost 0 bases and J 0 bases, leaving 10 bases between the germline ends. The CDR3 DNA follows: TGCGCCAGCAGCCAAGAATTCGCAGGGAGCACAGATACGCAGTATTTT. This codes for CASSQEFAGSTDTQYF.

The rearrangement uses TRBV10-3 and TRBJ2-5; D may be TRBD1 or TRBD2 (5 bases each). The V and J ends lost 10 bases and 5 bases respectively, with 14 bases between them. The CDR3 loop spans 12 amino acids. The V gene's germline CDR1 is ENHRY and CDR2 SYGVKD. The CDR3 nucleotides are TGTGCCACCCAGAGGGGTGGGGAGACCCAGTACTTC. Translated: CATQRGGETQYF.

The rearrangement links TRBV27 to TRBJ1-1; a weak D match, TRBD1 (6 bases). From germline, CDR1 is MNHEY and CDR2 SMNVEV (reference sequence). The CDR3 runs 15 residues. Trimming removed 5 bases from V and 2 bases from J, with 15 bases in between. This chain's CDR3 is CASSSPAGQNTEAFF. The CDR3 DNA follows: TGTGCCAGCAGTAGTCCCGCGGGACAAAACACTGAAGCTTTCTTT.

The chain links TRBV6-1 to TRBJ2-7; a weak D match, TRBD1 (5 bases). This CDR3 comprises 14 residues. The V gene lost 5 bases and the J gene lost 6 bases, with 17 bases spanning the gap. Germline lookup yields CDR1 MNHNS and CDR2 SASEGT. CDR3 nucleotide sequence: TGTGCCAGCAGTTCAGTCCAGGGTCGGCTCGAGCAGTACTTC. Its protein product is CASSSVQGRLEQYF.

This sequence joins TRBV7-9 and TRBJ2-7; 13 bases map to TRBD2. CDR1 and CDR2 (germline): SEHNR, FQNEAQ (reference sequence). The CDR3 contains 16 residues. With 7 bases clipped from V and 2 bases from J, the junction kept 8 bases outside the gene matches. CDR3 loop: CASTPRGLAGPYEQYF. The CDR3 DNA sequence: TGTGCCAGCACCCCCCGGGGACTAGCGGGGCCCTACGAGCAGTACTTC.